The 15 T cell receptor beta chains given below trace back to one sample, sequenced in a study of cytomegalovirus exposure and HLA in healthy donors. PCR employed 60 Vbeta and 13 Jbeta primers. Sequenced by immunoSEQ multiplex PCR; TCRdb stores in-frame clones only, minus some. The data contain about 130,000 clones, under 80% of them seen just once; the ten biggest clones take up roughly 4.5%. Sequenced input: PBMCs. The receptors derive from a man younger than 30 in good health and CMV-seropositive.

This clone was observed a handful of times. This chain connects TRBV23-1 to TRBJ1-1; D is undetermined. TRBV23-1 belongs to the ORF category, with a function that is uncertain. The CDR3 is 17 amino acids. V lost 7 bases and J lost 5, with 26 bases in between. The CDR3, as DNA: TGCGCCAGCATTCCCCCTTCCCCGGGTCGTTTGAGGACTGAAGCTTTCTTT. It translates to CASIPPSPGRLRTEAFF.

This chain links TRBV18 with TRBJ2-5, with D possibly matching TRBD1 (6 bases). V lost 4 bases to trimming and J lost 2 bases, with 14 bases between them. From germline, CDR1 is KGHSH and CDR2 LQKENI. CDR3 length equals 15 residues. The CDR3 protein is CASSLITGIQETQYF. CDR3 nucleotides: TGTGCCAGCTCACTTATCACAGGGATACAAGAGACCCAGTACTTC. Based on the CDR3 plus reference TRBV18 and TRBJ2-5, the full variable domain is NAGVMQNPRHLVRRRGQEARLRCSPMKGHSHVYWYRQLPEEGLKFMVYLQKENIIDESGMPKERFSAEFPKEGPSILRIQQVVRGDSAAYFCASSLITGIQETQYFGPGTRLLVL.

The chain uses TRBV4-1 and TRBJ2-3; 9 bases line up with TRBD1. V dropped 4 bases and J dropped 2; count of bases not matched to a gene: 7. Germline-derived CDR1 and CDR2 are MGHRA and YSYEKL. The CDR3 length is 16 residues. Here the CDR3 reads CASSPRDRDFTDTQYF. The DNA of the CDR3 is TGCGCCAGCAGCCCACGGGACAGGGATTTCACAGATACGCAGTATTTT.

V and J are TRBV4-2 and TRBJ2-7; TRBD1 aligns across 7 bases. Germline-derived CDR1 and CDR2 are LGHNA and YNFKEQ. J lost 2 bases, V lost 3 bases, and 4 bases had no gene match. The CDR3 has 14 residues. The DNA of the CDR3 is TGTGCCAGCAGCCATTATACAGGGGCCTACGAGCAGTACTTC. Amino acid sequence: CASSHYTGAYEQYF.

The chain is built from TRBV18 and TRBJ1-5, with a possible D match to TRBD1 (5 bases). V was cut by 2 bases and J by 0 bases, with 14 bases left in between. Germline assignment: CDR1 KGHSH and CDR2 LQKENI. The CDR3 loop spans 17 amino acids. The CDR3 DNA reads as TGTGCCAGCTCACCAATGGGGCCGGGGGGTAGCAATCAGCCCCAGCATTTT. Protein sequence: CASSPMGPGGSNQPQHF. Full variable domain (remainder filled in from reference TRBV18 and TRBJ1-5): NAGVMQNPRHLVRRRGQEARLRCSPMKGHSHVYWYRQLPEEGLKFMVYLQKENIIDESGMPKERFSAEFPKEGPSILRIQQVVRGDSAAYFCASSPMGPGGSNQPQHFGDGTRLSIL.

The chain is built from TRBV5-1 and TRBJ2-7, with 8 bases matching TRBD2. In germline, CDR1 is SGHRS, CDR2 YFSETQ. J lost 3 bases, V lost 1 base, and 9 bases had no gene match. This CDR3 spans 16 amino acids. CDR3 loop: CASSLFSGSLNYEQYF. The CDR3, as DNA: TGCGCCAGCAGCTTGTTCAGCGGGAGTTTGAACTACGAGCAGTACTTC.

The DNA for the CDR3 is TGTGCCATCCGGAGGTCCGAGGGCAATGAGCAGTTCTTC. Translated, it gives CAIRRSEGNEQFF. This chain joins TRBV10-3 and TRBJ2-1; D is possibly TRBD2 (5 bases). V dropped 8 bases and J dropped 6 bases, with 14 bases sitting between them. This CDR3 comprises 13 residues. Germline V CDR1 and CDR2: ENHRY, SYGVKD.

CDR3 loop: CASSPRDRGYEQYF. In DNA, the CDR3 is TGTGCCAGCAGTCCCCGGGACAGGGGCTACGAGCAGTACTTC. This rearrangement joins TRBV6-5 to TRBJ2-7, with 10 nucleotides matching TRBD1. Losses at the gene ends were 5 bases for V and 3 bases for J; bases not matched to a gene: 4. The CDR3 is 14 amino acids. CDR1 and CDR2 (germline): MNHEY, SVGAGI.

The chain links TRBV20-1 to TRBJ2-5, with D maybe TRBD1 (5 bases). V lost 3 bases to trimming and J lost 5 bases, with 7 bases between them. CDR1 is DFQATT and CDR2 is SNEGSKA in the germline V gene (reference sequence). The CDR3 is made up of 11 amino acids. CDR3 loop: CSARKGETQYF. Written as DNA, the CDR3 is TGCAGTGCTAGGAAGGGGGAGACCCAGTACTTC.

The V and J genes are TRBV2 and TRBJ1-2; 10 bases are shared with TRBD1. V dropped 2 bases and J dropped 8; count of bases not matched to a gene: 14. Germline CDR1 is SNHLY and CDR2 is FYNNEI. The CDR3 covers 17 residues. The CDR3: CASSEMMAGQGFSGYTF. DNA for the CDR3: TGTGCCAGCAGTGAAATGATGGCGGGACAGGGGTTTTCGGGCTACACCTTC.

This clone appeared a few times. The V and J genes are TRBV4-2 and TRBJ1-4, with 9 nucleotides matching TRBD1. J gave up 8 bases and V 1 base, and 8 bases lay outside the gene matches. This CDR3 is 16 amino acids long. The germline CDR1 and CDR2 sequences are LGHNA and YNFKEQ. CDR3 DNA: TGTGCCAGCAGCCAAGTGGCCGGGACAGGGAACGAAAAACTGTTTTTT. Amino acid sequence: CASSQVAGTGNEKLFF.

The V call is TRBV18, the J call TRBJ1-1; D ambiguous. The CDR3 runs to 15 residues. Looked up from germline, CDR1 is KGHSH and CDR2 is LQKENI. V lost 0 bases to trimming and J lost 1 base, with 9 bases between them. DNA of the CDR3: TGTGCCAGCTCACCACCGTACAGTTCGAACACTGAAGCTTTCTTT. Translation gives CASSPPYSSNTEAFF.

This chain connects TRBV10-3 to TRBJ2-1, with 9 nucleotides matching TRBD2. Losses at the gene ends were 4 bases for V and 9 bases for J; bases not matched to a gene: 16. The CDR3 length is 17 residues. Per the germline V gene, CDR1 is ENHRY and CDR2 is SYGVKD. This CDR3 reads CAISAGRVAGGPGEQFF. Here the CDR3 DNA reads TGTGCCATCAGTGCCGGTCGGGTGGCGGGGGGGCCGGGTGAGCAGTTCTTC.

The chain has TRBV21-1 and TRBJ2-7; the D call of TRBD1 is as the table states it, not checked on the DNA. TRBV21-1 is annotated as a pseudogene. The CDR3 contains 15 residues. This CDR3 is CASTTGALSSYEQYF. CDR3 sequence (DNA): TGTGCCAGCACGACAGGGGCACTGAGCTCCTACGAGCAGTACTTC.

The V call is TRBV30, the J call TRBJ2-5; TRBD2 aligns across 10 bases. Looked up from germline, CDR1 is GTSNPN and CDR2 is SVGIG (reference sequence). Trimming at V came to 5 bases and at J to 3 bases, leaving 6 bases not matched to a gene. The CDR3 sequence is 14 residues long. CDR3 amino acids: CAWRTSGGKETQYF. The DNA for the CDR3 is TGTGCCTGGCGGACTAGCGGAGGCAAAGAGACCCAGTACTTC.